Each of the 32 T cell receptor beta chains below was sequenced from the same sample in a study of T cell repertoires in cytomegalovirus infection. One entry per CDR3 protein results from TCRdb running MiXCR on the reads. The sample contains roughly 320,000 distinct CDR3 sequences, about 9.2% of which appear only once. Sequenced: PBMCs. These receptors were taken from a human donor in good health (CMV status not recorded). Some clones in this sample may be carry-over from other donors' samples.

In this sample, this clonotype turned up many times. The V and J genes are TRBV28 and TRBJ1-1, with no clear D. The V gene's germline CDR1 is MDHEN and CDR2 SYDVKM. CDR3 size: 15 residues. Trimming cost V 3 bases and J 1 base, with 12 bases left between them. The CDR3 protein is CASSFWQVWNTEAFF. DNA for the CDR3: TGTGCCAGCAGTTTCTGGCAGGTCTGGAACACTGAAGCTTTCTTT.

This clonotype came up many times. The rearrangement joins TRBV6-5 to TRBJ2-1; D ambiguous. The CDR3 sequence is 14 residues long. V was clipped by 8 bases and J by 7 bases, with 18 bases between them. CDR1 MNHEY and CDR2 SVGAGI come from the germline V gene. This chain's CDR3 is CASAYGNPFNEQFF. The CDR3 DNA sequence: TGTGCCAGCGCGTACGGAAACCCTTTTAATGAGCAGTTCTTC.

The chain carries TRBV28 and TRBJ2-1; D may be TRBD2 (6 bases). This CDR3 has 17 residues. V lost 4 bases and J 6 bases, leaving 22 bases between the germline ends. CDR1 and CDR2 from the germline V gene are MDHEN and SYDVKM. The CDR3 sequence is CASSSGPLTSRINEQFF. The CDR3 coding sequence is TGTGCCAGCAGTTCGGGCCCTTTAACTAGCAGGATCAATGAGCAGTTCTTC.

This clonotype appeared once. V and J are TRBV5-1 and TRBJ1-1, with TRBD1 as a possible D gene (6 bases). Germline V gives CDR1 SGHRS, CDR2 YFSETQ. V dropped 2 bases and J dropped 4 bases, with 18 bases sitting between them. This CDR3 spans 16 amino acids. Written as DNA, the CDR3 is TGCGCCAGCAGCTTTTCGTTAGGGGGTGTAGGCACTGAAGCTTTCTTT. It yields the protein CASSFSLGGVGTEAFF.

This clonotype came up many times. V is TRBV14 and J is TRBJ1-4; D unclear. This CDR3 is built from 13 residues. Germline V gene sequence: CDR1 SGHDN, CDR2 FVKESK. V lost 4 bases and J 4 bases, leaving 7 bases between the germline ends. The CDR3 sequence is CASSRGSNEKLFF. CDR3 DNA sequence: TGTGCCAGCAGCCGAGGCAGTAATGAAAAACTGTTTTTT.

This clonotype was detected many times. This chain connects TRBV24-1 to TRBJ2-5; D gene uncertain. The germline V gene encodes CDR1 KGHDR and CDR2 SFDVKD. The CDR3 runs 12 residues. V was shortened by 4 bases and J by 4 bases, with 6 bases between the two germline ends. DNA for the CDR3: TGTGCCACCAGTGACCTGACAGAGACCCAGTACTTC. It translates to CATSDLTETQYF.

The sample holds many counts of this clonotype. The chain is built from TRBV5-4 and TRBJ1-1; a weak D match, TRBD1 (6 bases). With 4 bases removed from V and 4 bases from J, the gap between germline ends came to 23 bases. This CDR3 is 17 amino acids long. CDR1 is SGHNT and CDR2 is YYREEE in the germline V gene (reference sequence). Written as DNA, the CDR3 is TGTGCCAGCAGCCCCAGTGGGGGGGGACACCTCTTCACTGAAGCTTTCTTT. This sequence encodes CASSPSGGGHLFTEAFF.

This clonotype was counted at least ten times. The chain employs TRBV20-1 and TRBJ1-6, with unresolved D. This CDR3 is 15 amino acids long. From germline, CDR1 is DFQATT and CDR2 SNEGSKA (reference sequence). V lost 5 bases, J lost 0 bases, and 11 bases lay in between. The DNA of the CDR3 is TGCAGTGCTGTGGAACAGAGCTCCTATAATTCACCCCTCCACTTT. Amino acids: CSAVEQSSYNSPLHF.

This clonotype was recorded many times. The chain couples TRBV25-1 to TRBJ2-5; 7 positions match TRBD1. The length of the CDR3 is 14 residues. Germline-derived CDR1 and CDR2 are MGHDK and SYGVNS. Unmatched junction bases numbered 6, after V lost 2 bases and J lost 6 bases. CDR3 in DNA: TGTGCCAGCAGTGAAGGGACAGTTCTGAAGACCCAGTACTTC. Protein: CASSEGTVLKTQYF.

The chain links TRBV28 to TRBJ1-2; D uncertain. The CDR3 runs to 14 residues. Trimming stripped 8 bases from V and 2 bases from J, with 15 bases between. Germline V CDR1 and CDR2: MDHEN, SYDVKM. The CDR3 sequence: CASGSVTLNYGYTF. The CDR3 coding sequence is TGTGCCAGCGGGTCCGTCACACTAAACTATGGCTACACCTTC.

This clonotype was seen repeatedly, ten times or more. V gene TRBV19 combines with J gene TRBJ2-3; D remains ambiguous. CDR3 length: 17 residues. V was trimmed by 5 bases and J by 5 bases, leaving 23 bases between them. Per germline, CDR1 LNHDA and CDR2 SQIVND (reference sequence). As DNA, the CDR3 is TGTGCCAGTAGTGACTTACTCGGCACCAGAAGCTTAGATACGCAGTATTTT. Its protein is CASSDLLGTRSLDTQYF.

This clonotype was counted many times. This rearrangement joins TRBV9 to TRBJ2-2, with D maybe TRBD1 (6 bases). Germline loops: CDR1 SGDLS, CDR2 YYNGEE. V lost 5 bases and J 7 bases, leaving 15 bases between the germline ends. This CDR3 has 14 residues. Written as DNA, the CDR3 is TGTGCCAGCAGAGCTACCAGGGGCGGCGGGGAGCTGTTTTTT. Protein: CASRATRGGGELFF.

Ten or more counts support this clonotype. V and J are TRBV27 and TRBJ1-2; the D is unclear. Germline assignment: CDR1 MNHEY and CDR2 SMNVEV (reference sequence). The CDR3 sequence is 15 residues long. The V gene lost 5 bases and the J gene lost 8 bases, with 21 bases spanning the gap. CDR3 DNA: TGTGCCAGCAGTCCGCTTGAGCCGAGGATTGAGGGCTACACCTTC. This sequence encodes CASSPLEPRIEGYTF.

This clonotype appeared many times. CDR3 sequence: CASSGPNTGELFF. The CDR3 DNA reads as TGTGCCAGCAGCGGTCCGAACACCGGGGAGCTGTTTTTT. The chain recombines TRBV7-3 with TRBJ2-2; no clear D. The germline CDR1 and CDR2 sequences are SGHTA and FQGTGA. The CDR3 is 13 amino acids. Trimming shortened V by 5 bases and J by 0 bases, and 4 bases separated the two germline ends.

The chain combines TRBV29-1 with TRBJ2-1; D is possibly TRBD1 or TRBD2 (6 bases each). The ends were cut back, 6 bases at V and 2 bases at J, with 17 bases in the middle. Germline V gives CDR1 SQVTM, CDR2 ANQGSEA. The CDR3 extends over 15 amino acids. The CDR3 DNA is TGCAGCGTCGATCAGGGGAGGTTTCCCTACAATGAGCAGTTCTTC. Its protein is CSVDQGRFPYNEQFF.

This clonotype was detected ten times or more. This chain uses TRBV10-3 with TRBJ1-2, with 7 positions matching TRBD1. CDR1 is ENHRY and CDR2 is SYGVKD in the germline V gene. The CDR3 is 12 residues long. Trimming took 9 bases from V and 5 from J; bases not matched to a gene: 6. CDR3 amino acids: CAIGQAEYGYTF. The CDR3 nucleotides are TGTGCCATTGGACAGGCCGAATATGGCTACACCTTC.

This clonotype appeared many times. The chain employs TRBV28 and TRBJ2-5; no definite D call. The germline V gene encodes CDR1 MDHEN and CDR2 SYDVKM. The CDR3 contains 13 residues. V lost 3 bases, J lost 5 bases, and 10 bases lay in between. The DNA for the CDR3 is TGTGCCAGCAGTTTTGGTAGGGATGAGACCCAGTACTTC. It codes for CASSFGRDETQYF.

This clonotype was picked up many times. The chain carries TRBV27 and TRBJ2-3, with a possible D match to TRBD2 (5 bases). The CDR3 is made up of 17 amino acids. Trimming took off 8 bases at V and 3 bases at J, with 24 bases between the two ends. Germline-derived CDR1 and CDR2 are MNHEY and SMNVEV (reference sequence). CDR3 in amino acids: CASRKYGRHAVTDTQYF. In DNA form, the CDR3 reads TGTGCCAGCCGAAAATATGGGAGACACGCCGTAACAGATACGCAGTATTTT.

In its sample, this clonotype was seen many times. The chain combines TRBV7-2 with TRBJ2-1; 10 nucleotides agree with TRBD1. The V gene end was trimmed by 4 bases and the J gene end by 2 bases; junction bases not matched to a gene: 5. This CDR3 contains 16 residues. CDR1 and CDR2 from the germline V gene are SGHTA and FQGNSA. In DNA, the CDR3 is TGTGCCAGCAGCTCCACCGGGACAGGGGCCTACAATGAGCAGTTCTTC. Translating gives CASSSTGTGAYNEQFF. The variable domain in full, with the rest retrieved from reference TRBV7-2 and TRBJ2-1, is GAGVSQSPSNKVTEKGKDVELRCDPISGHTALYWYRQSLGQGLEFLIYFQGNSAPDKSGLPSDRFSAERTGGSVSTLTIQRTQQEDSAVYLCASSSTGTGAYNEQFFGPGTRLTVL.

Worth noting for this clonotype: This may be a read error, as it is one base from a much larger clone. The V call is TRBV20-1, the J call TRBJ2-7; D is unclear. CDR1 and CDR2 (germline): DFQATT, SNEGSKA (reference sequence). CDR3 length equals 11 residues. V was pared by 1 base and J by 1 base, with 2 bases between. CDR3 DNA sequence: TGCAGTGCTAGAGGGTCCTACGAGCAGTACTTC. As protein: CSARGSYEQYF.

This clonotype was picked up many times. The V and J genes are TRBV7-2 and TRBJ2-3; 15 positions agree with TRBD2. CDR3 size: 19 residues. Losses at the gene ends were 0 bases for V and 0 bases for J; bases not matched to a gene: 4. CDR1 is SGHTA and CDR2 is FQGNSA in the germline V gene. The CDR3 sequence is CASSLAGTSGGRSTDTQYF. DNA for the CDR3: TGTGCCAGCAGCTTAGCCGGGACTAGCGGGGGGCGGAGCACAGATACGCAGTATTTT.

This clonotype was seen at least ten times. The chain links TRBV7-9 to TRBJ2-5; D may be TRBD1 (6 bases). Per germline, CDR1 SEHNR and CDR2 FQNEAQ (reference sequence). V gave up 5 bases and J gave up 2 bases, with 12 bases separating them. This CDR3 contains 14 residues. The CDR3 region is CASSHKDRQETQYF. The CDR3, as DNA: TGTGCCAGCAGCCACAAGGACAGACAAGAGACCCAGTACTTC. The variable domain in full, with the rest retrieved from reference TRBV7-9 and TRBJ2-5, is DTGVSQNPRHKITKRGQNVTFRCDPISEHNRLYWYRQTLGQGPEFLTYFQNEAQLEKSRLLSDRFSAERPKGSFSTLEIQRTEQGDSAMYLCASSHKDRQETQYFGPGTRLLVL.

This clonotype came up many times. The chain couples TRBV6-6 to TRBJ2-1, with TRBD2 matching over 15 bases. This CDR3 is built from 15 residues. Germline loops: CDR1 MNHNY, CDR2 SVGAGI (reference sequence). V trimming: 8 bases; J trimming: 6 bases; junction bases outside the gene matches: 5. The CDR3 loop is CASGTSGGTGNEQFF. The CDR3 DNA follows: TGTGCCAGCGGGACTAGCGGGGGGACGGGCAATGAGCAGTTCTTC.

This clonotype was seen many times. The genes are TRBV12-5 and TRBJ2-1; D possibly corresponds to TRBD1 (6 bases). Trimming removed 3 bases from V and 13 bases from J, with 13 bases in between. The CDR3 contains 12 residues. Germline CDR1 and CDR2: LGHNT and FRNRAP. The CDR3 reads CASGLDPGQQFF. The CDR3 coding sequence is TGTGCTAGTGGTTTAGATCCGGGACAACAGTTCTTC.

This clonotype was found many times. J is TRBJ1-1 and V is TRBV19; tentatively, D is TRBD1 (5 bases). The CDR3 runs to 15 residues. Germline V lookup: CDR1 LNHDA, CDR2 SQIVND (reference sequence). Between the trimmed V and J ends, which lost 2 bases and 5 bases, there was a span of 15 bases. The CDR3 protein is CASSINQGSATEAFF. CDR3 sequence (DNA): TGTGCCAGTAGTATAAATCAGGGATCAGCAACTGAAGCTTTCTTT.

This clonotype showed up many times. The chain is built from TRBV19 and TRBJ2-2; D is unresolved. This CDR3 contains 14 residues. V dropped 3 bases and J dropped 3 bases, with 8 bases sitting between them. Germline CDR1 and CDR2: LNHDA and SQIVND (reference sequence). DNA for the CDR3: TGTGCCAGTAGTATGACGGAAGACACCGGGGAGCTGTTTTTT. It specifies CASSMTEDTGELFF.

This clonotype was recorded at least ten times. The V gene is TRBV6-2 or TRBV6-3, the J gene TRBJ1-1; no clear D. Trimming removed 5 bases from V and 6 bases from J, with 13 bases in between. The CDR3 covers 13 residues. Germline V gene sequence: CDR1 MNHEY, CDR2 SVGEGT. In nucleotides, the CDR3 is TGTGCCAGCAGTCCTTATTCTGGGGCTGAAGCTTTCTTT. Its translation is CASSPYSGAEAFF.

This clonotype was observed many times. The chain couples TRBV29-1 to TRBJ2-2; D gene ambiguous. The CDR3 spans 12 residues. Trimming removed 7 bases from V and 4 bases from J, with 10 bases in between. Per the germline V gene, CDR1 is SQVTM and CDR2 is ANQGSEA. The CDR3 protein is CSAATTTGELFF. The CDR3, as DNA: TGCAGCGCCGCGACGACCACCGGGGAGCTGTTTTTT.

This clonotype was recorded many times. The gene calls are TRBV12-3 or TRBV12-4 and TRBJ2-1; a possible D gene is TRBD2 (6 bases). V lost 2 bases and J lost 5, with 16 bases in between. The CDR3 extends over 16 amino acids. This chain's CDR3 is CASSLSLASTHNEQFF. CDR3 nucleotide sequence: TGTGCCAGCAGTTTAAGTCTAGCGAGTACCCACAATGAGCAGTTCTTC.

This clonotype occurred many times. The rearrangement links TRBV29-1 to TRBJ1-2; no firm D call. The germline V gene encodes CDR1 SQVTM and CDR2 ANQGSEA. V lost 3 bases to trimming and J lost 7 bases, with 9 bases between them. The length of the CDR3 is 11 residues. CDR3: CSVEARTGYTF. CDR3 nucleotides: TGCAGCGTTGAGGCCCGGACTGGCTACACCTTC. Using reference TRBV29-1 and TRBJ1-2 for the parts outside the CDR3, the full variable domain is SAVISQKPSRDICQRGTSLTIQCQVDSQVTMMFWYRQQPGQSLTLIATANQGSEATYESGFVIDKFPISRPNLTFSTLTVSNMSPEDSSIYLCSVEARTGYTFGSGTRLTVV.

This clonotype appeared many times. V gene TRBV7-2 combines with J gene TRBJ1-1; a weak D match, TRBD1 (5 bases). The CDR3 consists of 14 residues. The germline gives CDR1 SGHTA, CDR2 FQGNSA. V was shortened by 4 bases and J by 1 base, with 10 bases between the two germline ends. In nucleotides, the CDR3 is TGTGCCAGCAGCTCCCGACAGAAGAACACTGAAGCTTTCTTT. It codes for CASSSRQKNTEAFF.

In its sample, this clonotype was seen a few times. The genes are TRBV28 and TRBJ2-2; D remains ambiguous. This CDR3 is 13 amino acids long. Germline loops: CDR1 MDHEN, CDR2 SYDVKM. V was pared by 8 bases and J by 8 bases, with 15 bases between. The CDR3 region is CASGKSVRGELFF. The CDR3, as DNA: TGTGCCAGCGGGAAGAGTGTGCGGGGGGAGCTGTTTTTT.